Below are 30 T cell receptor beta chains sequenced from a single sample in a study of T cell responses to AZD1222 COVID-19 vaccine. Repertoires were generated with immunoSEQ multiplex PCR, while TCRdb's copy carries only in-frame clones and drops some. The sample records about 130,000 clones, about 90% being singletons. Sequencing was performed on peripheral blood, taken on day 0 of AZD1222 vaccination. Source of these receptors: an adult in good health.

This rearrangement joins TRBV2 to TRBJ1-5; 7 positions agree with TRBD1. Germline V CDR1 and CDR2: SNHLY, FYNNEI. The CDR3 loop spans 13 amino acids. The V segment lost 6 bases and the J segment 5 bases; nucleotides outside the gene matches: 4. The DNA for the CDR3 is TGTGCCAGCAGCGGAACAGGGGATCAGCCCCAGCATTTT. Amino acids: CASSGTGDQPQHF.

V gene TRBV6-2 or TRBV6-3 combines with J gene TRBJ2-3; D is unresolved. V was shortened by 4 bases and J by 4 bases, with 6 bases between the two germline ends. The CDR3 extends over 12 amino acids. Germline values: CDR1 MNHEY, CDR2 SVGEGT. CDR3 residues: CASSSTSDTQYF. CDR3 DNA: TGTGCCAGCAGTTCCACATCAGATACGCAGTATTTT.

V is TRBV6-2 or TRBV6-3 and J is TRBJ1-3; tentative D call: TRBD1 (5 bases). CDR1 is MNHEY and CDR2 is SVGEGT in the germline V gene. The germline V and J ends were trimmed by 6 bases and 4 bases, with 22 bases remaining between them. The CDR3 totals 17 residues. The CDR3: CASSPLKGPLLGNTIYF. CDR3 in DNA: TGTGCCAGCAGCCCTCTCAAGGGGCCTTTGCTAGGAAACACCATATATTTT.

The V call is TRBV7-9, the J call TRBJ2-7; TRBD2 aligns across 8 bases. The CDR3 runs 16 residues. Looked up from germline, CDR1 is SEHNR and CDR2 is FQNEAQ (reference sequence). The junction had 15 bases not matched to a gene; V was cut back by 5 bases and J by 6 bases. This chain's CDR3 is CASSPPSRASGREQYF. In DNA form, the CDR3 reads TGTGCCAGCAGCCCCCCTTCACGGGCTAGCGGGCGCGAGCAGTACTTC.

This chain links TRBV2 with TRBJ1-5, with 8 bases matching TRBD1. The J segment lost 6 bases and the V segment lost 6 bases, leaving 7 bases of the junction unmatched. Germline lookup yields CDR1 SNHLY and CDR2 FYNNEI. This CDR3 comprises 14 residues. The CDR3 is CASSEQGVSQPQHF. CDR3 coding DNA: TGTGCCAGCAGCGAACAGGGGGTGAGTCAGCCCCAGCATTTT.

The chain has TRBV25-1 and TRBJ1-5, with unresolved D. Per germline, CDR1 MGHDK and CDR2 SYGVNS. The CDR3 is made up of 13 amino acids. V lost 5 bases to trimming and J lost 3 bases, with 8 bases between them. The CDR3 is CASSLGTNQPQHF. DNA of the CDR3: TGTGCCAGCAGTCTGGGCACCAATCAGCCCCAGCATTTT. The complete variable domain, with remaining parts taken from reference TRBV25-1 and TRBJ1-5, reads EADIYQTPRYLVIGTGKKITLECSQTMGHDKMYWYQQDPGMELHLIHYSYGVNSTEKGDLSSESTVSRIRTEHFPLTLESARPSHTSQYLCASSLGTNQPQHFGDGTRLSIL.

CDR3 region: CAWSVSWTKTEAFF. The CDR3, as DNA: TGTGCCTGGAGTGTAAGTTGGACGAAGACTGAAGCTTTCTTT. V and J are TRBV30 and TRBJ1-1; D gene unclear. CDR3 length equals 14 residues. From germline, CDR1 is GTSNPN and CDR2 SVGIG (reference sequence). V dropped 0 bases and J dropped 5 bases, with 13 bases sitting between them.

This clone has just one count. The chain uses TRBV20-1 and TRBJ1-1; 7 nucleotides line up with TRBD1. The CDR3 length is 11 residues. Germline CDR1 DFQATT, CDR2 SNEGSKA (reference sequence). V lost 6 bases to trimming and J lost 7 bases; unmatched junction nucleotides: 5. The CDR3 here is CSASRDSEAFF. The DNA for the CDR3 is TGCAGTGCGAGTAGGGACAGTGAAGCTTTCTTT.

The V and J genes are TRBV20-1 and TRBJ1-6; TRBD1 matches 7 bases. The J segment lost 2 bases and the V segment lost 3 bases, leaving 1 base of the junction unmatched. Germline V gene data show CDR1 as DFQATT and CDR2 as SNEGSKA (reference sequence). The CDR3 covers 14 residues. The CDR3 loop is CSASGTAYNSPLHF. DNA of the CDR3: TGCAGTGCTAGTGGGACAGCCTATAATTCACCCCTCCACTTT.

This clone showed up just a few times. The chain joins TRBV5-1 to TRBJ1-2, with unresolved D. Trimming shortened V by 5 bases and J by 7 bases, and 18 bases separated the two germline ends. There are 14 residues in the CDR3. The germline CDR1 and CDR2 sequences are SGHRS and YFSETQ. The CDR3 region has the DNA TGCGCCAGCAGAACGTTGCCGGGGAGCGGTGGCTACACCTTC. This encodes CASRTLPGSGGYTF.

This CDR3 is CASSQIGTGDNYGYTF. For the CDR3, the DNA is TGCGCCAGCAGCCAAATAGGGACAGGGGATAACTATGGCTACACCTTC. The chain uses TRBV4-1 and TRBJ1-2, with 10 bases matching TRBD1. The CDR3 is 16 amino acids. J gave up 1 base and V 2 bases, and 4 bases lay outside the gene matches. From germline, CDR1 is MGHRA and CDR2 YSYEKL.

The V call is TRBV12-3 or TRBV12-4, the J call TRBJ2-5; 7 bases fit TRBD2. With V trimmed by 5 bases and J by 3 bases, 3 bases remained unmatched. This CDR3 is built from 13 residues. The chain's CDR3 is CASSDLAEETQYF. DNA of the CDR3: TGTGCCAGCAGTGATCTAGCGGAAGAGACCCAGTACTTC.

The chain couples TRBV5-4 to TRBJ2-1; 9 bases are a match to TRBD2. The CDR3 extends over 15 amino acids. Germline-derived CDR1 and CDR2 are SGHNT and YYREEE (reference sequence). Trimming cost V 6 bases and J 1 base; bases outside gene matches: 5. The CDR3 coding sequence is TGTGCCAGCACCGAGACTAGCGGATCCTACAATGAGCAGTTCTTC. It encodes CASTETSGSYNEQFF.

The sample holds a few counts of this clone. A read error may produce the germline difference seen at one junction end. Here the CDR3 DNA reads TGTGCCAGCAGTTTAGGGCGTACGGGGTATGGATTCGACTACACCTTC. It specifies CASSLGRTGYGFDYTF. The gene calls are TRBV7-2 and TRBJ1-2; no definite D call. The CDR3 spans 16 residues. CDR1 and CDR2 from the germline V gene are SGHTA and FQGNSA.

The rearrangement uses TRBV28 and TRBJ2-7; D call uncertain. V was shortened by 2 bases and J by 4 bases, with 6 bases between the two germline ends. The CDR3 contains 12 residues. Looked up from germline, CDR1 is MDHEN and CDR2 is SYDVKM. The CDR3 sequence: CASSLTPYEQYF. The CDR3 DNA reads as TGTGCCAGCAGTTTAACCCCTTACGAGCAGTACTTC. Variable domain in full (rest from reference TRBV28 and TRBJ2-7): DVKVTQSSRYLVKRTGEKVFLECVQDMDHENMFWYRQDPGLGLRLIYFSYDVKMKEKGDIPEGYSVSREKKERFSLILESASTNQTSMYLCASSLTPYEQYFGPGTRLTVT.

CDR3 protein: CASSPQGRGGYTF. The DNA for the CDR3 is TGCGCCAGCAGCCCACAGGGCAGGGGTGGCTACACCTTC. V is TRBV4-1 and J is TRBJ1-2; tentatively, D is TRBD1 (6 bases). The V and J ends lost 4 bases and 7 bases respectively, with 13 bases between them. Germline V gene lookup returns CDR1 MGHRA and CDR2 YSYEKL. The CDR3 extends over 13 amino acids.

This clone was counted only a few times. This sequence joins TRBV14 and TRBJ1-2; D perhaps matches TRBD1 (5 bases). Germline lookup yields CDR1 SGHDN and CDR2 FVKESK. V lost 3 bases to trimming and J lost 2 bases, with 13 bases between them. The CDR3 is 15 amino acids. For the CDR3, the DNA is TGTGCCAGCAGCCAGATTCAGGGCTGGAACTATGGCTACACCTTC. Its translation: CASSQIQGWNYGYTF.

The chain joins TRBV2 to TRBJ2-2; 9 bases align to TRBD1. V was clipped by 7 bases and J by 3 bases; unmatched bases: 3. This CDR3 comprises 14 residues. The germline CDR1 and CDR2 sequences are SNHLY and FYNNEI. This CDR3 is CASIRTGDTGELFF. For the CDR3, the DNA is TGTGCCAGCATCCGGACAGGGGACACCGGGGAGCTGTTTTTT.

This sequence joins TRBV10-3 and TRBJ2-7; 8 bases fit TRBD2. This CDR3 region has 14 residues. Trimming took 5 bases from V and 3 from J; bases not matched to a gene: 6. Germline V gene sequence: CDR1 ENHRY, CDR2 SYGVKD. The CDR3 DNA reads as TGTGCCATCAGTCCCGGGACTAGTTTCTACGAGCAGTACTTC. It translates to CAISPGTSFYEQYF.

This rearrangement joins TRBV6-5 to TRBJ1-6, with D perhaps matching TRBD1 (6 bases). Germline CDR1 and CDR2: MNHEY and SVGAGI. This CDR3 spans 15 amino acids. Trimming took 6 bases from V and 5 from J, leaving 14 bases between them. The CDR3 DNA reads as TGTGCCAGCAGCCTGACAGGAAACAATAATTCACCCCTCCACTTT. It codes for CASSLTGNNNSPLHF.

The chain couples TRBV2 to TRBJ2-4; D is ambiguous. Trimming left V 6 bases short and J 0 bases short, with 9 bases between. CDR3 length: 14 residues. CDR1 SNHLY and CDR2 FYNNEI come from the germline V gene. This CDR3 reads CASRQGLAKNIQYF. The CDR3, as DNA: TGTGCCAGCAGGCAAGGGCTAGCCAAAAACATTCAGTACTTC. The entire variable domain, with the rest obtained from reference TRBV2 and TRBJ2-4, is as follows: EPEVTQTPSHQVTQMGQEVILRCVPISNHLYFYWYRQILGQKVEFLVSFYNNEISEKSEIFDDQFSVERPDGSNFTLKIRSTKLEDSAMYFCASRQGLAKNIQYFGAGTRLSVL.

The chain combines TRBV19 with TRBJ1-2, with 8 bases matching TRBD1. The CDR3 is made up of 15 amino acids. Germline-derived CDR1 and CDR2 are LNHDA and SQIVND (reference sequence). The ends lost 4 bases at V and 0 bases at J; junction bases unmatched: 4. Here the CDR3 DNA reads TGTGCCAGTAGTACTACAGGGGGAGCTAACTATGGCTACACCTTC. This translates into CASSTTGGANYGYTF.

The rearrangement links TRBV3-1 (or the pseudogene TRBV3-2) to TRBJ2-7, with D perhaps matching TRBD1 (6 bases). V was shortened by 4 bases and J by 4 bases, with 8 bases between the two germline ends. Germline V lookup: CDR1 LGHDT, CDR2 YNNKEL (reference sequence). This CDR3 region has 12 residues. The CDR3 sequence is CASSPGQYEQYF. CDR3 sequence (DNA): TGTGCCAGCAGCCCCGGACAGTACGAGCAGTACTTC.

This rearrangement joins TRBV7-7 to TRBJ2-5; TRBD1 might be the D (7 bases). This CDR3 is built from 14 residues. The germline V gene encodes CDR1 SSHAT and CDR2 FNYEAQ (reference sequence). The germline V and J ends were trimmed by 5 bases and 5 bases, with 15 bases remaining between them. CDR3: CASSQGGRVETQYF. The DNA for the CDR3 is TGTGCCAGCAGCCAGGGGGGCAGGGTTGAGACCCAGTACTTC.

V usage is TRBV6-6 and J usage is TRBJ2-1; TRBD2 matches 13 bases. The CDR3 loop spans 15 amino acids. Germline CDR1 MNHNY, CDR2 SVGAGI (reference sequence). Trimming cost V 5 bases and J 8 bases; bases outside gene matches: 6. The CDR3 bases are TGTGCCAGCAGTGATACTAGCGGGAGGGAAGATGAGCAGTTCTTC. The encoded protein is CASSDTSGREDEQFF.

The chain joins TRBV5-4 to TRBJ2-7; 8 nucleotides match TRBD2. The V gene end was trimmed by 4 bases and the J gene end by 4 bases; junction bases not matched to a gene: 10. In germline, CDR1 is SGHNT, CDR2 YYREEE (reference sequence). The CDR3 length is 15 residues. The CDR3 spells CASSPGSGSFYEQYF. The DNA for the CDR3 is TGTGCCAGCAGCCCGGGGAGCGGGAGTTTTTACGAGCAGTACTTC.

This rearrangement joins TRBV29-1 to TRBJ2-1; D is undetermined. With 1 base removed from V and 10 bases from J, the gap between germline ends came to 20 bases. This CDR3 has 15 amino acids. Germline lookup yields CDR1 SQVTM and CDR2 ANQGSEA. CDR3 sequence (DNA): TGCAGCGTTGAAGGCAGAGGCAGGTCCTTAGAGGAGCAGTTCTTC. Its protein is CSVEGRGRSLEEQFF.

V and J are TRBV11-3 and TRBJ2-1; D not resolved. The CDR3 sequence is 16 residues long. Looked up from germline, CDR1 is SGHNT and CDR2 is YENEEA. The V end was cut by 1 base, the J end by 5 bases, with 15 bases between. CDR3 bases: TGTGCCAGCAGCTTAGTGGGTCCCGACTTTCACAATGAGCAGTTCTTC. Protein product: CASSLVGPDFHNEQFF.

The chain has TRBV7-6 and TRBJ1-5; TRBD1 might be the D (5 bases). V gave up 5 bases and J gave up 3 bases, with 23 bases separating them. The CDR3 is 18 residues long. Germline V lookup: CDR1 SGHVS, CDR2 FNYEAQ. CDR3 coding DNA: TGTGCCAGCAGCGCCCTTCCTCCGGGACTACAGAACAATCAGCCCCAGCATTTT. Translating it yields CASSALPPGLQNNQPQHF.

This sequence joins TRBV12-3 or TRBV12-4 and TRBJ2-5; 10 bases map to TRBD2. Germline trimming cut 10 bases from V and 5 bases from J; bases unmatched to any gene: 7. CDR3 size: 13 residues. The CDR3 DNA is TGTGCCACCAAGCGGGGGGGCAGTGAGACCCAGTACTTC. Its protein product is CATKRGGSETQYF.